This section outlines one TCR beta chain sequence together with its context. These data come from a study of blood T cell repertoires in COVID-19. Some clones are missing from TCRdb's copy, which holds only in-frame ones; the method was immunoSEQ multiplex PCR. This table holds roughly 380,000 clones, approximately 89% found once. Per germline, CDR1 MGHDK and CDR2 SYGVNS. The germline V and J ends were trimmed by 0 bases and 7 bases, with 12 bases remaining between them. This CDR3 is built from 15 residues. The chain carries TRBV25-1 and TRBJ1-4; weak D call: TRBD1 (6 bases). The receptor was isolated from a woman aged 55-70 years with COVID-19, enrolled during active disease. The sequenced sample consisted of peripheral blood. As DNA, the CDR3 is TGTGCCAGCAGTGAATATCGGGGGGCCAGTGAAAAACTGTTTTTT. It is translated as CASSEYRGASEKLFF.